The 22 T cell receptor beta chains below were found in one sample sequenced in a study of shared T cell receptors in the human thymus. This table comes from immunoSEQ multiplex PCR, and its TCRdb copy is limited to in-frame clones, with some not included. The top ten clones hold roughly 0.02% of a sample with about 380,000 clones, 85% to 95% of them seen once. Sequenced input: thymocytes. The receptors were sampled from a human donor.

The genes are TRBV14 and TRBJ2-1, with D possibly called TRBD1 or TRBD2 (5 bases each). Germline V gene data show CDR1 as SGHDN and CDR2 as FVKESK. The CDR3 loop spans 17 amino acids. The germline V and J ends were trimmed by 3 bases and 10 bases, with 25 bases remaining between them. The CDR3 coding sequence is TGTGCCAGCAGCCAGGCCAAAGGCCTAGGGGACCCTTGGGAGCAGTTCTTC. Encoded protein: CASSQAKGLGDPWEQFF.

In its sample, this clone was seen once. The chain recombines TRBV7-3 with TRBJ2-7, with 7 bases matching TRBD2. The germline CDR1 and CDR2 sequences are SGHTA and FQGTGA. V lost 8 bases, J lost 5 bases, and 6 bases stayed unmatched. The CDR3 is made up of 12 amino acids. CDR3 protein: CASSHRGDEQYF. Written as DNA, the CDR3 is TGTGCCAGCTCTCACCGGGGGGACGAGCAGTACTTC.

The chain combines TRBV11-3 with TRBJ1-5; D is perhaps TRBD1 (6 bases). Germline lookup yields CDR1 SGHNT and CDR2 YENEEA. The CDR3 extends over 19 amino acids. V lost 1 base and J lost 0, with 19 bases in between. CDR3: CASSLAIGGRFYSNQPQHF. The DNA of the CDR3 is TGTGCCAGCAGCTTAGCGATCGGGGGCCGATTCTATAGCAATCAGCCCCAGCATTTT.

V gene TRBV6-5 combines with J gene TRBJ1-4; D not resolved. Germline assignment: CDR1 MNHEY and CDR2 SVGAGI. V lost 8 bases and J lost 4, with 11 bases in between. There are 13 residues in the CDR3. This chain's CDR3 is CASGVKYNEKLFF. CDR3 DNA: TGTGCCAGCGGCGTTAAATATAATGAAAAACTGTTTTTT.

This chain links TRBV5-1 with TRBJ2-7; D possibly corresponds to TRBD2 (5 bases). CDR3 length: 13 residues. The germline gives CDR1 SGHRS, CDR2 YFSETQ. V was trimmed by 7 bases and J by 4 bases, leaving 15 bases between them. The CDR3 DNA reads TGCGCCAGCTCCTACGGGATTAGGTACGAGCAGTACTTC. Translated: CASSYGIRYEQYF.

This chain uses TRBV5-1 with TRBJ2-1; 7 nucleotides align to TRBD2. Germline V gene lookup returns CDR1 SGHRS and CDR2 YFSETQ. The CDR3 extends over 15 amino acids. V gave up 4 bases and J gave up 2 bases; unmatched junction bases: 6. This CDR3 reads CASSIAGVPYNEQFF. As DNA, the CDR3 is TGCGCCAGCAGCATAGCGGGCGTACCCTACAATGAGCAGTTCTTC.

V and J are TRBV28 and TRBJ2-1; 11 bases line up with TRBD1. CDR3 length: 15 amino acids. V shed 6 bases, J shed 4 bases, and the junction held 5 bases outside the gene matches. CDR1 and CDR2 (germline): MDHEN, SYDVKM. This chain's CDR3 is CASSLGTGGYNEQFF. The CDR3 DNA reads TGTGCCAGCAGCCTAGGGACAGGGGGATACAATGAGCAGTTCTTC.

The rearrangement joins TRBV6-5 to TRBJ1-4; TRBD1 is a possible D gene (5 bases). CDR3 length equals 15 residues. Trimming pared 5 bases from V and 8 bases from J, leaving 18 bases between. The V gene's germline CDR1 is MNHEY and CDR2 SVGAGI. CDR3 sequence reads: CASSPNPRPGEKLFF. CDR3 coding DNA: TGTGCCAGCAGTCCCAACCCCCGGCCAGGGGAAAAACTGTTTTTT.

About this clone itself: No DNA is shown, since the ends of the CDR3 on it are uncertain; the CDR3 is the one TCRdb lists. This chain uses TRBV5-4 with TRBJ2-7; TRBD1 is taken as the D call from the table, unchecked against the DNA. CDR1 is SGHNT and CDR2 is YYREEE in the germline V gene (reference sequence). A total of 15 residues make up the CDR3, ends included. This chain's CDR3 is CASSRSGQGTYEQYF.

In this sample, this clone turned up once. The V call is TRBV4-1, the J call TRBJ2-7; unclear D gene. The germline gives CDR1 MGHRA, CDR2 YSYEKL. The V gene lost 0 bases and the J gene lost 2 bases, with 5 bases spanning the gap. The CDR3 sequence is 13 residues long. CDR3 sequence (DNA): TGCGCCAGCAGCCAAGAGCTCACCTACGAGCAGTACTTC. Protein product: CASSQELTYEQYF.

This chain links TRBV30 with TRBJ2-7; 12 positions match TRBD1. The CDR3 runs to 16 residues. Germline CDR1 reads GTSNPN; CDR2 reads SVGIG (reference sequence). Trimming removed 0 bases from V and 4 bases from J; junction bases left unmatched: 7. CDR3: CAWSVLGTGGKYEQYF. CDR3 nucleotide sequence: TGTGCCTGGAGTGTACTGGGGACAGGGGGCAAGTACGAGCAGTACTTC.

This chain links TRBV28 with TRBJ1-5, with a tentative D call TRBD1 (6 bases). V was shortened by 2 bases and J by 0 bases, with 23 bases between the two germline ends. The germline V gene has CDR1 MDHEN and CDR2 SYDVKM. The CDR3 spans 20 residues. For the CDR3, the DNA is TGTGCCAGCAGTTTAGGGGCCAAAGGGGTTCAGGGGCTTAGCAATCAGCCCCAGCATTTT. This codes for CASSLGAKGVQGLSNQPQHF.

DNA of the CDR3: TGTGCCAGCAGCCAACTGCCCAGGTTCCCTAATCAGCCCCAGCATTTT. Translating gives CASSQLPRFPNQPQHF. The chain links TRBV16 to TRBJ1-5; D gene unclear. The germline V and J ends were trimmed by 2 bases and 4 bases, with 15 bases remaining between them. The germline V gene encodes CDR1 KGHSY and CDR2 FQNENV. This CDR3 spans 16 amino acids.

The chain employs TRBV19 and TRBJ1-4; 7 bases align to TRBD1. Trimming at V came to 5 bases and at J to 8 bases, leaving 8 bases not matched to a gene. CDR3 size: 14 residues. Per germline, CDR1 LNHDA and CDR2 SQIVND (reference sequence). Written as DNA, the CDR3 is TGTGCCAGTAGTGATGACAGGGTAAGGGAAAAACTGTTTTTT. Protein sequence: CASSDDRVREKLFF.

This clone was picked up one time. This sequence joins TRBV28 and TRBJ1-1; D ambiguous. V lost 2 bases and J lost 0, with 10 bases in between. The CDR3 is 15 residues long. CDR1 is MDHEN, CDR2 SYDVKM, per germline. The CDR3 DNA follows: TGTGCCAGCAGTTTAAGGGTCGAGTTGAACACTGAAGCTTTCTTT. This codes for CASSLRVELNTEAFF.

This sequence joins TRBV29-1 and TRBJ2-7; weak D call: TRBD2 (6 bases). In germline, CDR1 is SQVTM, CDR2 ANQGSEA. The CDR3 has 13 residues. V was pared by 6 bases and J by 5 bases, with 17 bases between. CDR3 loop: CSVCGGRRDEQYF. The CDR3 nucleotides are TGCAGCGTCTGCGGTGGGAGGAGGGACGAGCAGTACTTC.

This clone was recorded a few times. CDR3 nucleotides: TGTGCCAGCAGCCGAGGGGCTAGCGGGATTGACGAGCAGTACTTC. The encoded protein is CASSRGASGIDEQYF. The J gene is TRBJ2-7, the V gene TRBV6-4; 9 bases fit TRBD2. There are 15 residues in the CDR3. Germline V lookup: CDR1 MRHNA, CDR2 SNTAGT. Trimming cost V 6 bases and J 5 bases; bases outside gene matches: 11.

This clone was detected once. The chain carries TRBV29-1 and TRBJ2-2, with D unclear. CDR3 size: 13 residues. Germline CDR1 is SQVTM and CDR2 is ANQGSEA. The V gene lost 6 bases and the J gene lost 8 bases, with 16 bases spanning the gap. CDR3 DNA sequence: TGCAGCGTCGCCGGCGCCAGGATTGGGGAGCTGTTTTTT. This sequence encodes CSVAGARIGELFF.

V usage is TRBV20-1 and J usage is TRBJ2-7, with D unresolved. This CDR3 comprises 10 residues. Germline V CDR1 and CDR2: DFQATT, SNEGSKA (reference sequence). Trimming pared 5 bases from V and 6 bases from J, leaving 8 bases between. In DNA, the CDR3 is TGCAGTGCTGCTAGGGTCGAGCAGTACTTC. It is translated as CSAARVEQYF.

The chain joins TRBV27 to TRBJ2-5; TRBD1 agrees at 8 bases. The CDR3 covers 16 residues. The V segment lost 3 bases and the J segment 5 bases; nucleotides outside the gene matches: 11. Germline V lookup: CDR1 MNHEY, CDR2 SMNVEV (reference sequence). The CDR3 sequence: CASSFVEQGVLETQYF. The DNA for the CDR3 is TGTGCCAGCAGTTTCGTGGAACAGGGGGTTTTGGAGACCCAGTACTTC.

The CDR3 loop is CASSPTSGRPYEQYF. CDR3 bases: TGTGCCAGCAGTCCTACTAGCGGGAGGCCCTACGAGCAGTACTTC. V usage is TRBV27 and J usage is TRBJ2-7; 12 bases map to TRBD2. Losses at the gene ends were 5 bases for V and 2 bases for J; bases not matched to a gene: 4. Germline CDR1 reads MNHEY; CDR2 reads SMNVEV (reference sequence). The CDR3 is 15 residues long.

The chain has TRBV14 and TRBJ1-1; no firm D call. V was shortened by 4 bases and J by 3 bases, with 15 bases between the two germline ends. This CDR3 comprises 15 residues. Germline CDR1 reads SGHDN; CDR2 reads FVKESK. The CDR3 nucleotides read TGTGCCAGCAGCCCGATGTGGGCAGGTGACACTGAAGCTTTCTTT. Translating gives CASSPMWAGDTEAFF. Together with reference TRBV14 and TRBJ1-1, the CDR3 gives the full variable domain: EAGVTQFPSHSVIEKGQTVTLRCDPISGHDNLYWYRRVMGKEIKFLLHFVKESKQDESGMPNNRFLAERTGGTYSTLKVQPAELEDSGVYFCASSPMWAGDTEAFFGQGTRLTVV.